This T cell receptor (beta chain) was sequenced in a study of blood T cell repertoires in COVID-19. As processed by the authors: Amplification with reference gene primers provided the estimates of nucleated cell counts. This table comes from immunoSEQ multiplex PCR, and its TCRdb copy is limited to in-frame clones, with some not included. V and J calls plus clone size are reproduced from that table; the DNA served to infer D and trimming. The repertoire holds approximately 84,000 clones, with 85% to 90% as singletons. The CDR3 is 14 residues long. Per germline, CDR1 SGHTA and CDR2 FQGNSA. V was clipped by 4 bases and J by 2 bases, with 11 bases between them.

The source of this sequence is a human donor with active COVID-19. The donor label of this sample is uncertain. Sequencing was done on a sample of peripheral blood. The V and J genes are TRBV7-2 and TRBJ1-1; D is possibly TRBD1 (6 bases). In nucleotides, the CDR3 is TGTGCCAGCAGCTGGTGGACAGCCAACACTGAAGCTTTCTTT. Translated: CASSWWTANTEAFF.